One TCR beta chain is described in this entry. Its cognate antigen is unknown. Germline assignment: CDR1 MGHRA and CDR2 YSYEKL. V gave up 3 bases and J gave up 6 bases; unmatched junction bases: 10. The CDR3 extends over 15 amino acids. Negative isolation was used for CD8+ and CD4+ T cells, and FACS enrichment was applied to TEMRA cells. The sample is drawn from a study of CD8 T cells in Susac syndrome. The authors reverse transcribed roughly 0.45 to 1 ug RNA with random hexamers. A multiplex approach, immunoSEQ multiplex PCR, amplified TCR beta CDR3 across 54 Vbeta and 13 Jbeta. Each CDR3 protein gets one entry after TCRdb re-called the immunoSEQ multiplex PCR reads with MiXCR. The table lists 140,000 or so distinct CDR3 sequences, approximately 94% of them singletons. Study-wide results and limits: An acknowledgment was made by the study that its TCR sequencing and HLA analysis involved relatively few individuals. The CD4+ T cell repertoires in Susac syndrome were not clonally expanded.

The chain links TRBV4-1 to TRBJ2-7; 8 nucleotides align to TRBD1. Sequencing was carried out using CD4+ T cells from PBMCs. The TCR sequence derives from a human donor with Susac syndrome. CDR3 bases: TGCGCCAGCAGCCAGGTGGACAGGGAAGTGCGCGAGCAGTACTTC. Amino acids: CASSQVDREVREQYF.